This T cell receptor beta chain was retrieved from a study of cytomegalovirus exposure and HLA in healthy donors. In the case of this clone: No antigen is known for it.

PCR primers comprised 60 Vbeta and 13 Jbeta primers. Using immunoSEQ multiplex PCR, the repertoire was profiled, and TCRdb retains in-frame clones only, with some absent. The data contain around 210,000 clones, more than 70% of them singletons. Study-wide results and limits: In an earlier analysis, in 587 donors, most V segments appeared productive either ~90% or ~30% of the time. In a later analysis, donors in an Asian-associated ancestry cluster reportedly had fewer N-insertions in productive TCRs than the cohort mean. Association of a missense DCLRE1C variant with TCR beta V- and J-gene trimming was reported in a later analysis.

This sequence originates from a boy younger than 18 in good health and CMV-seronegative. The sequenced material came from PBMCs.

The CDR3 is CASSLARRHRTYNEQFF. The CDR3 bases are TGTGCCAGCAGCTTGGCTCGCCGACATCGAACCTACAATGAGCAGTTCTTC. The chain has TRBV5-6 and TRBJ2-1, with unresolved D. V was pared by 0 bases and J by 2 bases, with 15 bases between. This CDR3 is built from 17 residues. Germline V CDR1 and CDR2: SGHDT, YYEEEE.